This T cell receptor (beta chain) was sequenced during a study of blood T cell repertoires in COVID-19. Background on the study: From T cells, B-cell-depleted T cells, or PBMCs came the material, which was cDNA or gDNA.

The authors' processing: Reference gene primer amplification yielded estimated nucleated cell counts. Profiling relied on immunoSEQ multiplex PCR, and the TCRdb table lists in-frame clones only, not all of them. V and J calls and clone size are copied from that table; D and trimming were computed from the DNA. The sample has about 120,000 clones, less than 85% seen once. From germline, CDR1 is SGHTA and CDR2 FQGTGA. The CDR3 sequence is 13 residues long. V was pared by 7 bases and J by 15 bases, with 22 bases between. The rearrangement uses TRBV7-3 and TRBJ2-1, with no clear D. This clonotype originated in a woman at least 80 years old with acute or convalescent COVID-19. The sample comprised peripheral blood. The CDR3 DNA follows: TGTGCCAGCACCGAAGGCCGCGGAACCCAACTGTTCTTC. This codes for CASTEGRGTQLFF.